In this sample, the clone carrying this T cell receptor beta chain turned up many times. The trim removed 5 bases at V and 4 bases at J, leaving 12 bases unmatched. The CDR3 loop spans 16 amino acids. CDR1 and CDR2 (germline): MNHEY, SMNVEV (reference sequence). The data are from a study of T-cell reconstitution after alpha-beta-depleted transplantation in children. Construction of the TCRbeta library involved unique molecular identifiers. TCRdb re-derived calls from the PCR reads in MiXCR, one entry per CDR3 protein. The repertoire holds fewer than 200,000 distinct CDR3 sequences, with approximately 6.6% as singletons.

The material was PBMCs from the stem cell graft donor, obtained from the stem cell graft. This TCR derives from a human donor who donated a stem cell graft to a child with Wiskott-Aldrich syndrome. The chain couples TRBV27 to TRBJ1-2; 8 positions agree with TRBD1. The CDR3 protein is CASSRGQGALGYGYTF. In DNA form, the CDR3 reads TGTGCCAGCAGTAGGGGTCAGGGGGCCCTAGGCTATGGCTACACCTTC.